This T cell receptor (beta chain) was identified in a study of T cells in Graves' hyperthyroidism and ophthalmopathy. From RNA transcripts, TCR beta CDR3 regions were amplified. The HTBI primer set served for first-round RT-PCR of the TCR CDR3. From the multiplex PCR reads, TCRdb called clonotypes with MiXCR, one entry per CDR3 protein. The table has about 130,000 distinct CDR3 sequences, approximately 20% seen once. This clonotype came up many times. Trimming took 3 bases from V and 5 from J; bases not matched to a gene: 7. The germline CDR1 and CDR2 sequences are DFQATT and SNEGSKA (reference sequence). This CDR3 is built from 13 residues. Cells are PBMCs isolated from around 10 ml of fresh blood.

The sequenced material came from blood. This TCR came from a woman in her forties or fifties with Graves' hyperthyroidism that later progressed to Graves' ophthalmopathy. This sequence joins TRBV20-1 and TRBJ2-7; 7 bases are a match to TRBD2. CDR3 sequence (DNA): TGCAGTGCTAGCAATCGGGGGGTCGACGAGCAGTACTTC. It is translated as CSASNRGVDEQYF.